This T cell receptor beta chain came from a study of blood T cells in healthy people across ages. The V end lost 2 bases, the J end lost 11 bases, and 21 bases lay between the germline ends. The CDR3 totals 15 residues. Germline loops: CDR1 MNHEY, CDR2 SVGAGI. Drawing of peripheral blood yielded ten milliliters from each donor. As to this clonotype: This clone may be a read error of a much larger clone one base away.

A sample-barcoded 5' primer and a J-beta primer mix were used in a second PCR of about 6 to 12 cycles. Each CDR3 protein gets one entry after TCRdb re-called the 5' RACE reads with MiXCR. The sample has around 650,000 distinct CDR3 sequences, about 34% seen once; the top ten hold 15%. The clonotype comes from a woman aged 80 or over in good health. Input material: blood. The rearrangement uses TRBV6-5 and TRBJ2-5; D not resolved. For the CDR3, the DNA is TGTGCCAGCAGTTACGGTTTTAGTTCCCAGTATGAGCAGTACTTC. Protein product: CASSYGFSSQYEQYF.